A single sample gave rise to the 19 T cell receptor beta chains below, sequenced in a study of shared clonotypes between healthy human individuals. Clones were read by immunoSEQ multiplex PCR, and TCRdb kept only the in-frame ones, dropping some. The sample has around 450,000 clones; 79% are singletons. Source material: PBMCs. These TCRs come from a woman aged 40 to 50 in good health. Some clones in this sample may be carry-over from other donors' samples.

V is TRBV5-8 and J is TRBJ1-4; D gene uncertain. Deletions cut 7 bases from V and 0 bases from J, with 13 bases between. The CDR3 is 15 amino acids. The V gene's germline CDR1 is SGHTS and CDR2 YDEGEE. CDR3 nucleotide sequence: TGTGCCAGCCTCCGGAATGACGCAACTAATGAAAAACTGTTTTTT. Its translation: CASLRNDATNEKLFF.

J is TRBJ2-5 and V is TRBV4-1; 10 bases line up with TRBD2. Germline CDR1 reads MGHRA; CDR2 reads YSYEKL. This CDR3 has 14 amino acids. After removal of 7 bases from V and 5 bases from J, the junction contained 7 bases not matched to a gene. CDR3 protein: CASTKGLAMETQYF. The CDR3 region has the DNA TGCGCCAGCACCAAGGGACTAGCGATGGAGACCCAGTACTTC.

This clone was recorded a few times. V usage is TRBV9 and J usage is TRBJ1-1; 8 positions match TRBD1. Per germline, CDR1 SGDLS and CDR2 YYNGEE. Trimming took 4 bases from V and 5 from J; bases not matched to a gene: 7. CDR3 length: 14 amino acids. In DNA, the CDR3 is TGTGCCAGCAGCACAACAGGGGGAGTTACTGAAGCTTTCTTT. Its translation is CASSTTGGVTEAFF.

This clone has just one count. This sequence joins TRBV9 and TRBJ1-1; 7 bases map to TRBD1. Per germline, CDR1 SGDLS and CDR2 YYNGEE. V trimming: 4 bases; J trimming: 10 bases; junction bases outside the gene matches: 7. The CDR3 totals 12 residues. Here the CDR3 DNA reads TGTGCCAGCAGCCCTACACAGGGGCGAGCTTTCTTT. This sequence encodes CASSPTQGRAFF.

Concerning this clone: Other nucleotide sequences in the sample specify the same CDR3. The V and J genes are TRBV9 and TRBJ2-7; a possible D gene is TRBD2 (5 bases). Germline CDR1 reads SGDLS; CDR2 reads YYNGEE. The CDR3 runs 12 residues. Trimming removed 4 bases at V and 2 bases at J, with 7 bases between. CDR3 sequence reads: CASSPGAYEQYF. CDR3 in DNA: TGTGCCAGCAGCCCCGGGGCCTACGAGCAGTACTTC.

For the CDR3, the DNA is TGTGCCAGTAGTATTCAGGTTAATCAGCCCCAGCATTTT. It codes for CASSIQVNQPQHF. V and J are TRBV19 and TRBJ1-5; D is ambiguous. The CDR3 contains 13 residues. Germline CDR1 LNHDA, CDR2 SQIVND (reference sequence). V was pared by 3 bases and J by 4 bases, with 7 bases between.

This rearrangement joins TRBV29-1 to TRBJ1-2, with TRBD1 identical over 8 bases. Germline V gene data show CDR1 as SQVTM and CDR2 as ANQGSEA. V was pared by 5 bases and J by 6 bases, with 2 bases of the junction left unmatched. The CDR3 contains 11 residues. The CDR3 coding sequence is TGCAGCGTTCGGACAGGGAATGGCTACACCTTC. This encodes CSVRTGNGYTF.

The CDR3 reads CASSQGGSEKLFF. CDR3 nucleotide sequence: TGTGCCAGCAGCCAAGGCGGAAGTGAAAAACTGTTTTTT. V usage is TRBV14 and J usage is TRBJ1-4; no definite D call. V lost 1 base, J lost 7 bases, and 7 bases lay in between. Germline loops: CDR1 SGHDN, CDR2 FVKESK. The CDR3 covers 13 residues.

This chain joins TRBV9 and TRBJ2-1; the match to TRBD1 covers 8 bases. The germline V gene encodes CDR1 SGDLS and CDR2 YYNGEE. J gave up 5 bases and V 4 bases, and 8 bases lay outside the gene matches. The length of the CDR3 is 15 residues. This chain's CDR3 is CASSTRQGLNNEQFF. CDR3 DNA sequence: TGTGCCAGCAGCACCCGACAGGGGCTAAACAATGAGCAGTTCTTC. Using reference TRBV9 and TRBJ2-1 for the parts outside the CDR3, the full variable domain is DSGVTQTPKHLITATGQRVTLRCSPRSGDLSVYWYQQSLDQGLQFLIQYYNGEERAKGNILERFSAQQFPDLHSELNLSSLELGDSALYFCASSTRQGLNNEQFFGPGTRLTVL.

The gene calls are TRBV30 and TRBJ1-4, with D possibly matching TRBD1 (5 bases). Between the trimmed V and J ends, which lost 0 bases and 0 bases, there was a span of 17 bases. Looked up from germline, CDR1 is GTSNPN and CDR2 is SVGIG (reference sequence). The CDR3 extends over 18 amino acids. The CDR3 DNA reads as TGTGCCTGGAGTGTGTGGGAGGGACCTCGGGCAACTAATGAAAAACTGTTTTTT. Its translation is CAWSVWEGPRATNEKLFF. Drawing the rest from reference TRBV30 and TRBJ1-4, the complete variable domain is SQTIHQWPATLVQPVGSPLSLECTVEGTSNPNLYWYRQAAGRGLQLLFYSVGIGQISSEVPQNLSASRPQDRQFILSSKKLLLSDSGFYLCAWSVWEGPRATNEKLFFGSGTQLSVL.

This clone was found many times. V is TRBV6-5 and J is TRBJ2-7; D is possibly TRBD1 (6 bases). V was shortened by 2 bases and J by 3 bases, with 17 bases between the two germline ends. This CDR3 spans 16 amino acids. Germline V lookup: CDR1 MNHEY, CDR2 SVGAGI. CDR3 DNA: TGTGCCAGCAGTTACCGCACAGGGCCCCTCCGCTACGAGCAGTACTTC. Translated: CASSYRTGPLRYEQYF.

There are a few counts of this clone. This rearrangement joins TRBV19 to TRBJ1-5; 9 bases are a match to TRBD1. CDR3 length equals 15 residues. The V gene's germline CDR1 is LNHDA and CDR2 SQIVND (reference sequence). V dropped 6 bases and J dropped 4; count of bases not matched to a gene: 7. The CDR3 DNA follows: TGTGCCAGTAGGGATGCCGGACAGGGGAATCAGCCCCAGCATTTT. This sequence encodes CASRDAGQGNQPQHF.

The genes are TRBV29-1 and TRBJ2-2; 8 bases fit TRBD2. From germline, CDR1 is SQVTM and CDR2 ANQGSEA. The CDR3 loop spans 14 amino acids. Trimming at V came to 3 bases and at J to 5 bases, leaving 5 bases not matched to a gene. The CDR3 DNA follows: TGCAGCGTTGAGGTGATAGCGGGAACCGGGGAGCTGTTTTTT. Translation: CSVEVIAGTGELFF.

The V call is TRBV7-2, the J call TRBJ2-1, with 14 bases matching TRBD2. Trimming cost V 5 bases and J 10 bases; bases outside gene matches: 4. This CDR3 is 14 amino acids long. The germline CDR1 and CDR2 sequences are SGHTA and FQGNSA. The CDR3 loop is CASSPTSGREEQFF. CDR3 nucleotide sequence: TGTGCCAGCAGCCCGACTAGCGGGAGGGAGGAGCAGTTCTTC.

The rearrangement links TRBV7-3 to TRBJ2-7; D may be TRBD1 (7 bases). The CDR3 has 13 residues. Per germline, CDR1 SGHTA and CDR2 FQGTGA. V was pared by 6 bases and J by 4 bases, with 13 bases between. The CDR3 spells CASSSSGGYEQYF. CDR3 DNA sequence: TGTGCCAGCAGTTCCTCAGGGGGGTACGAGCAGTACTTC.

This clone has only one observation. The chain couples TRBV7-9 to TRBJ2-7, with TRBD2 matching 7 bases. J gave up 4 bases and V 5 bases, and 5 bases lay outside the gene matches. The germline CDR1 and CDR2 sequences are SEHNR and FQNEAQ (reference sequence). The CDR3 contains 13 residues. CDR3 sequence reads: CASSREREYEQYF. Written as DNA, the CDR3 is TGTGCCAGCAGCCGAGAGCGGGAATACGAGCAGTACTTC.

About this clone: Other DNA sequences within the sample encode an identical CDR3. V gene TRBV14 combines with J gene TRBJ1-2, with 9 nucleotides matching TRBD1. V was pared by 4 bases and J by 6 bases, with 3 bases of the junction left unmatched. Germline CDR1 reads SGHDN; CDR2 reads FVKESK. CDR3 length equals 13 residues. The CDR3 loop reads CASSPRTGDGYTF. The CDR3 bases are TGTGCCAGCAGCCCCCGGACAGGGGATGGCTACACCTTC.

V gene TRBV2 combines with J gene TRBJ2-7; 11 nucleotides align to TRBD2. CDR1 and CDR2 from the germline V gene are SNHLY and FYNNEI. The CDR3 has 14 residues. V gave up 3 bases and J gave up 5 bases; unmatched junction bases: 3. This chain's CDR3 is CASSDKGLADEQYF. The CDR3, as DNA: TGTGCCAGCAGTGATAAGGGACTAGCGGACGAGCAGTACTTC.

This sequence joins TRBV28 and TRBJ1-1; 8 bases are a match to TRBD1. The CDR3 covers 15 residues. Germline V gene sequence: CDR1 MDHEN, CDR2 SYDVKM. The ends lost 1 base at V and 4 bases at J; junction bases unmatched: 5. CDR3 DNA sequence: TGTGCCAGCAGTTTATCGGACAGGGAGCTCACTGAAGCTTTCTTT. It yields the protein CASSLSDRELTEAFF.